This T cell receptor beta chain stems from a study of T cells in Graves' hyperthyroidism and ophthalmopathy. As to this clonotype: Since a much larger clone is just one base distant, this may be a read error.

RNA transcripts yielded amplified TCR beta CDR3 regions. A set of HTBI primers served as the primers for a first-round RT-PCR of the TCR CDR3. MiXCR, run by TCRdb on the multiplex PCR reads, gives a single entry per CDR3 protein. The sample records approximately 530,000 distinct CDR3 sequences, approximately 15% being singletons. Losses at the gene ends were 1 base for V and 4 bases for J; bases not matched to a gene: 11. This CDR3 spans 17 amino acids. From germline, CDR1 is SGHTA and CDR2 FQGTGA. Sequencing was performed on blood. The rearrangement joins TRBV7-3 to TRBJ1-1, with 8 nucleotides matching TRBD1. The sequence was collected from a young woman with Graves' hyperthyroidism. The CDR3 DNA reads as TGTGCCAGCAGCTTAAACCGCAGGGGGCTCGGGGGCACTGAAGCTTTCTTT. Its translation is CASSLNRRGLGGTEAFF.